Listed here are 5 T cell receptor beta chains from one sample, sequenced in a study of blood T cell repertoires in COVID-19. Profiled with immunoSEQ multiplex PCR; TCRdb holds only in-frame clones, not every one. The sample consists of 63,000 or so clones, approximately 79% of them appearing once. Sequencing used peripheral blood. The receptor source for this set is a human donor in a cohort sampled during active COVID-19.

The chain has TRBV7-9 and TRBJ1-1; 7 bases fit TRBD1. There are 15 residues in the CDR3. V gave up 2 bases and J gave up 1 base; unmatched junction bases: 4. CDR1 SEHNR and CDR2 FQNEAQ come from the germline V gene (reference sequence). CDR3 coding DNA: TGTGCCAGCAGCTTAAAGGGACAGCAGAACACTGAAGCTTTCTTT. This sequence encodes CASSLKGQQNTEAFF.

The chain couples TRBV27 to TRBJ2-1, with 8 bases identical to TRBD2. V dropped 8 bases and J dropped 2; count of bases not matched to a gene: 5. There are 14 residues in the CDR3. From germline, CDR1 is MNHEY and CDR2 SMNVEV (reference sequence). CDR3: CASGTRATYNEQFF. The CDR3 bases are TGTGCCAGCGGGACTAGGGCCACCTACAATGAGCAGTTCTTC.

The rearrangement uses TRBV19 and TRBJ2-7; D possibly corresponds to TRBD2 (5 bases). Germline V gene sequence: CDR1 LNHDA, CDR2 SQIVND (reference sequence). V lost 2 bases and J lost 4, with 15 bases in between. This CDR3 comprises 15 residues. CDR3 sequence: CASSITSGMIYEQYF. The CDR3 DNA reads as TGTGCCAGTAGTATAACGAGCGGAATGATATACGAGCAGTACTTC.

CDR3 loop: CASSLAGGYEQYF. CDR3 in DNA: TGTGCCAGCAGTTTAGCGGGAGGCTACGAGCAGTACTTC. The rearrangement links TRBV12-3 or TRBV12-4 to TRBJ2-7, with D tentatively TRBD2 (6 bases). V shed 0 bases and J shed 3 bases, with 6 bases lying between them. The CDR3 has 13 amino acids.

This sequence joins TRBV25-1 and TRBJ1-4, with 7 bases fitting TRBD1. Germline CDR1 is MGHDK and CDR2 is SYGVNS. The CDR3 is 15 residues long. V was clipped by 7 bases and J by 2 bases; unmatched bases: 7. The CDR3 sequence: CASTGQGGTNEKLFF. For the CDR3, the DNA is TGTGCCAGCACCGGACAAGGGGGCACTAATGAAAAACTGTTTTTT. The full variable domain, its missing parts supplied by reference TRBV25-1 and TRBJ1-4, is EADIYQTPRYLVIGTGKKITLECSQTMGHDKMYWYQQDPGMELHLIHYSYGVNSTEKGDLSSESTVSRIRTEHFPLTLESARPSHTSQYLCASTGQGGTNEKLFFGSGTQLSVL.